The 12 T cell receptor beta chains listed next were all sequenced from one sample in a study of regulatory T cells in long-lasting Graves disease. Documented time point: persistent/refractory GD, antithyroid drugs over 5 years with positive TRAb. Making the TCR library involved RNA that had been extracted from PBMCs. In building TCR beta libraries, iRepertoire HTBI primers were used together with Arm-PCR of CDR3 regions. TCRdb itself ran the multiplex PCR reads through MiXCR, one entry per CDR3 protein. The sample includes around 460,000 distinct CDR3 sequences, roughly a fifth of them seen just once. Specimen: peripheral blood mononuclear cells (PBMCs), collected when the disease was refractory, from a patient treated with antithyroid drugs. The receptors shown here come from a female donor with Graves disease.

The chain recombines TRBV25-1 with TRBJ2-7; 9 bases match TRBD1. CDR1 and CDR2 from the germline V gene are MGHDK and SYGVNS. The CDR3 length is 15 residues. The V and J ends lost 6 bases and 4 bases, in that order; junction bases with no gene match: 10. CDR3 residues: CASSDEGTGLYEQYF. The DNA of the CDR3 is TGTGCCAGCAGCGATGAGGGGACAGGGCTTTACGAGCAGTACTTC.

This clonotype was detected a few times. The V and J genes are TRBV20-1 and TRBJ2-7, with 7 positions matching TRBD1. V shed 6 bases, J shed 3 bases, and the junction held 5 bases outside the gene matches. The germline gives CDR1 DFQATT, CDR2 SNEGSKA (reference sequence). The CDR3 has 12 residues. The CDR3: CSASNRGYEQYF. For the CDR3, the DNA is TGCAGTGCGAGCAACAGGGGCTACGAGCAGTACTTC.

This clonotype was recorded at least ten times. The V and J genes are TRBV30 and TRBJ2-1, with 8 positions matching TRBD2. The CDR3 runs to 15 residues. With 0 bases clipped from V and 6 bases from J, the junction kept 7 bases outside the gene matches. The V gene's germline CDR1 is GTSNPN and CDR2 SVGIG (reference sequence). The CDR3 spells CAWSVIGRASNEQFF. The CDR3 DNA is TGTGCCTGGAGTGTGATCGGGAGGGCCTCCAATGAGCAGTTCTTC.

There are many counts of this clonotype. V is TRBV28 and J is TRBJ1-2, with a tentative D call TRBD1 (6 bases). Deletions cut 6 bases from V and 3 bases from J, with 14 bases between. CDR3 size: 14 residues. Germline V gene lookup returns CDR1 MDHEN and CDR2 SYDVKM. The CDR3 sequence: CASRQGGGDYGYTF. CDR3 DNA sequence: TGTGCCAGCAGACAGGGCGGAGGAGACTATGGCTACACCTTC.

This clonotype was picked up many times. The V gene is TRBV24-1, the J gene TRBJ1-1; D is unresolved. Germline V CDR1 and CDR2: KGHDR, SFDVKD. V dropped 5 bases and J dropped 1 base, with 7 bases sitting between them. The CDR3 runs 13 residues. CDR3 nucleotide sequence: TGTGCCACCAGTGGGGCCCAGAACACTGAAGCTTTCTTT. The encoded protein is CATSGAQNTEAFF.

In this sample, this clonotype turned up many times. V and J are TRBV12-3 or TRBV12-4 and TRBJ1-2; no reliable D call. This CDR3 is 15 amino acids long. Between the trimmed V and J ends, which lost 4 bases and 4 bases, there was a span of 16 bases. The CDR3: CASSSVGTGAYGYTF. The DNA of the CDR3 is TGTGCCAGCAGTTCCGTTGGAACCGGCGCCTATGGCTACACCTTC.

In its sample, this clonotype was seen a few times. The CDR3 DNA is TGTGCCAGCAGGTCGCACCAAGGGAACACTGAAGCTTTCTTT. Translation gives CASRSHQGNTEAFF. J is TRBJ1-1 and V is TRBV7-9; unclear D gene. The germline V and J ends were trimmed by 6 bases and 1 base, with 12 bases remaining between them. CDR1 is SEHNR and CDR2 is FQNEAQ in the germline V gene (reference sequence). The CDR3 has 14 residues.

This clonotype came up many times. The V and J genes are TRBV6-1 and TRBJ1-2; D unresolved. In germline, CDR1 is MNHNS, CDR2 SASEGT. V was clipped by 4 bases and J by 5 bases, with 11 bases between them. This CDR3 has 13 residues. This CDR3 is CASSATAKYGYTF. CDR3 coding DNA: TGTGCCAGCAGTGCAACAGCGAAGTATGGCTACACCTTC.

This clonotype was found many times. The chain combines TRBV28 with TRBJ2-7; D is perhaps TRBD2 (6 bases). The ends were cut back, 3 bases at V and 9 bases at J, with 12 bases in the middle. Germline V gene lookup returns CDR1 MDHEN and CDR2 SYDVKM. The CDR3 is made up of 12 amino acids. CDR3 sequence (DNA): TGTGCCAGCAGTTTCAGGCGGGGAGGGCAGTACTTC. Translated, it gives CASSFRRGGQYF.

This clonotype showed up many times. J is TRBJ2-1 and V is TRBV10-1, with 12 bases that match TRBD2. V was pared by 0 bases and J by 6 bases, with 12 bases of the junction left unmatched. The CDR3 loop spans 19 amino acids. The V gene's germline CDR1 is WNHNN and CDR2 SYGVQD (reference sequence). This CDR3 reads CASSESSHQLAGGGNEQFF. The DNA for the CDR3 is TGCGCCAGCAGTGAGTCGAGCCATCAACTAGCGGGGGGTGGCAATGAGCAGTTCTTC.

At least ten counts were recorded for this clonotype. This chain links TRBV2 with TRBJ1-5, with 10 bases identical to TRBD1. Germline CDR1 and CDR2: SNHLY and FYNNEI. This CDR3 is 18 amino acids long. Trimming took 1 base from V and 2 from J; bases not matched to a gene: 8. The CDR3 coding sequence is TGTGCCAGCAGTGAAGGGGGACAGGGGCTTTGGGGCAATCAGCCCCAGCATTTT. Its translation: CASSEGGQGLWGNQPQHF.

This clonotype was seen a handful of times. The gene calls are TRBV20-1 and TRBJ2-1; 11 nucleotides line up with TRBD2. The J segment lost 5 bases and the V segment lost 6 bases, leaving 6 bases of the junction unmatched. CDR1 and CDR2 (germline): DFQATT, SNEGSKA (reference sequence). The CDR3 covers 14 residues. CDR3 protein: CSALAGGPDNEQFF. CDR3 bases: TGCAGTGCCTTAGCGGGAGGGCCGGACAATGAGCAGTTCTTC.